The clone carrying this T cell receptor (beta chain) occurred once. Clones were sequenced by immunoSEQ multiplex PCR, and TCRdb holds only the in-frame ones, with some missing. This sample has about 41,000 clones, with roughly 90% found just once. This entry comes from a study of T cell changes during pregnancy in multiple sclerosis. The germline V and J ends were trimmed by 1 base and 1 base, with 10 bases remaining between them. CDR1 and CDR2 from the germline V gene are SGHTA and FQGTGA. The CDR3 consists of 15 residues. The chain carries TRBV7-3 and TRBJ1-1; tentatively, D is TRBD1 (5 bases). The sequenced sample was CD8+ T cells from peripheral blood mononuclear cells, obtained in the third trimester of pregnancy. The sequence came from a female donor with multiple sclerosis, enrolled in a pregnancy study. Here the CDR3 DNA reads TGTGCCAGCAGCTTAATGAGACAGAAGAACACTGAAGCTTTCTTT. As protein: CASSLMRQKNTEAFF.